These 21 T cell receptor beta chains were sequenced from one sample in a study of blood T cells in healthy people across ages. The use of a sample-barcoded 5' primer and a J-beta primer mix characterized a second PCR of roughly 6 to 11 cycles. TCRdb re-called the 5' RACE reads with MiXCR, one entry per CDR3 protein. The data hold approximately 800,000 distinct CDR3 sequences, with about 61% observed a single time. Sequences were obtained from blood. All receptors derive from a man between 40 and 49 years old in good health.

V usage is TRBV15 and J usage is TRBJ1-1; D is uncertain. The CDR3 runs to 14 residues. CDR1 LNHNV and CDR2 YYDKDF come from the germline V gene (reference sequence). V was cut by 0 bases and J by 0 bases, with 5 bases left in between. The chain's CDR3 is CATSRDFMNTEAFF. CDR3 nucleotides: TGTGCCACCAGCAGAGATTTTATGAACACTGAAGCTTTCTTT.

The sample holds a few counts of this clonotype. The CDR3 nucleotides are TGTGCCAGCAGCTTGCTGACAGGGACAGATACGCAGTATTTT. Protein: CASSLLTGTDTQYF. This rearrangement joins TRBV7-3 to TRBJ2-3; 7 nucleotides agree with TRBD1. The V and J ends lost 3 bases and 3 bases, in that order; junction bases with no gene match: 3. Germline CDR1 is SGHTA and CDR2 is FQGTGA. The CDR3 runs to 14 residues.

The genes are TRBV28 and TRBJ1-2, with 12 bases lining up with TRBD1. V lost 5 bases, J lost 8 bases, and 6 bases stayed unmatched. Per germline, CDR1 MDHEN and CDR2 SYDVKM. CDR3 length: 14 residues. CDR3 coding DNA: TGTGCCAGCAGTACCCGGGACAGGGGGCCAGGCTACACCTTC. Its translation: CASSTRDRGPGYTF.

This clonotype has just a few counts. This chain connects TRBV28 to TRBJ2-7; tentative D call: TRBD2 (6 bases). Germline V CDR1 and CDR2: MDHEN, SYDVKM. V dropped 2 bases and J dropped 5 bases, with 16 bases sitting between them. The CDR3 is 15 residues long. CDR3 sequence: CASSLGGAGRDEQYF. The DNA of the CDR3 is TGTGCCAGCAGTTTAGGCGGGGCGGGAAGGGACGAGCAGTACTTC.

This chain uses TRBV2 with TRBJ2-3, with TRBD1 matching 8 bases. V lost 7 bases, J lost 0 bases, and 6 bases stayed unmatched. Germline CDR1 SNHLY, CDR2 FYNNEI. CDR3 length equals 15 residues. The CDR3 coding sequence is TGTGCCAGCAAGGCCAGACAGGGGAGCACAGATACGCAGTATTTT. Its translation is CASKARQGSTDTQYF.

The rearrangement joins TRBV6-5 to TRBJ2-6, with D tentatively TRBD1 (6 bases). The CDR3 totals 16 residues. The ends were cut back, 5 bases at V and 1 base at J, with 12 bases in the middle. Germline values: CDR1 MNHEY, CDR2 SVGAGI. The CDR3 reads CASSPWGLSGANVLTF. The CDR3 DNA reads TGTGCCAGCAGTCCTTGGGGGCTATCTGGGGCCAACGTCCTGACTTTC.

The chain recombines TRBV7-9 with TRBJ2-1, with D unresolved. The V end was cut by 3 bases, the J end by 1 base, with 7 bases between. This CDR3 contains 14 residues. The V gene's germline CDR1 is SEHNR and CDR2 FQNEAQ (reference sequence). As DNA, the CDR3 is TGTGCCAGCAGCTTCAGGCAGTCCTACAATGAGCAGTTCTTC. It yields the protein CASSFRQSYNEQFF.

V usage is TRBV29-1 and J usage is TRBJ2-7, with TRBD2 identical over 13 bases. CDR3 length: 14 residues. Per the germline V gene, CDR1 is SQVTM and CDR2 is ANQGSEA. V lost 7 bases and J lost 5; bases outside the gene matches: 8. In DNA, the CDR3 is TGCAGCGGGCTGGGACTAGCGGGACGTGACGAGCAGTACTTC. Translated: CSGLGLAGRDEQYF.

V usage is TRBV6-2 or TRBV6-3 and J usage is TRBJ2-5; D is possibly TRBD2 (5 bases). V shed 2 bases and J shed 5 bases, with 15 bases lying between them. From germline, CDR1 is MNHEY and CDR2 SVGEGT. The CDR3 length is 15 residues. The CDR3 protein is CASSYGDTRGETQYF. CDR3 coding DNA: TGTGCCAGCAGTTACGGCGACACTAGAGGCGAGACCCAGTACTTC.

The rearrangement links TRBV7-9 to TRBJ2-1; either TRBD1 or TRBD2 may fit D (5 bases each). Trimming cost V 1 base and J 0 bases, with 10 bases left between them. In germline, CDR1 is SEHNR, CDR2 FQNEAQ (reference sequence). This CDR3 comprises 16 residues. Here the CDR3 reads CASSLGAGSSYNEQFF. CDR3 DNA sequence: TGTGCCAGCAGCTTAGGGGCAGGGAGCTCCTACAATGAGCAGTTCTTC.

This sequence joins TRBV28 and TRBJ1-2; 9 bases are a match to TRBD1. The CDR3 runs 15 residues. Trimming cost V 5 bases and J 4 bases; bases outside gene matches: 8. CDR1 and CDR2 from the germline V gene are MDHEN and SYDVKM. This CDR3 reads CASSTTGQGVYGYTF. The CDR3 nucleotides read TGTGCCAGCAGTACCACGGGACAGGGAGTCTATGGCTACACCTTC.

J is TRBJ1-2 and V is TRBV7-2; TRBD1 is a possible D gene (5 bases). Germline-derived CDR1 and CDR2 are SGHTA and FQGNSA. V was clipped by 2 bases and J by 10 bases, with 23 bases between them. This CDR3 comprises 16 residues. This CDR3 reads CASSLKGGITGEVYTF. The CDR3 DNA reads TGTGCCAGCAGCTTAAAAGGAGGGATAACGGGGGAGGTCTACACCTTC.

A few counts support this clonotype. The chain has TRBV28 and TRBJ2-7; 7 bases agree with TRBD1. The CDR3 extends over 14 amino acids. V dropped 5 bases and J dropped 2; count of bases not matched to a gene: 6. Looked up from germline, CDR1 is MDHEN and CDR2 is SYDVKM. CDR3 sequence reads: CASSPDRAPYEQYF. The CDR3 DNA sequence: TGTGCCAGCAGTCCCGACAGGGCGCCCTACGAGCAGTACTTC.

This rearrangement joins TRBV27 to TRBJ1-6; D unclear. Trimming took off 1 base at V and 6 bases at J, with 7 bases between the two ends. Germline assignment: CDR1 MNHEY and CDR2 SMNVEV (reference sequence). The CDR3 length is 14 residues. CDR3 bases: TGTGCCAGCAGTTTATTAAAGGGTAATTCACCCCTCCACTTT. Protein sequence: CASSLLKGNSPLHF.

V and J are TRBV20-1 and TRBJ2-5; possibly TRBD2 for D (5 bases). The V end lost 1 base, the J end lost 11 bases, and 17 bases lay between the germline ends. This CDR3 region has 13 residues. Germline V gives CDR1 DFQATT, CDR2 SNEGSKA (reference sequence). The CDR3 loop is CSARVRGSAEQYF. The DNA of the CDR3 is TGCAGTGCTAGAGTCCGTGGGAGTGCTGAGCAGTACTTC.

This chain uses TRBV4-1 with TRBJ2-5; D is unresolved. V lost 0 bases to trimming and J lost 11 bases, with 25 bases between them. There are 17 residues in the CDR3. Germline V gene lookup returns CDR1 MGHRA and CDR2 YSYEKL. CDR3 sequence (DNA): TGCGCCAGCAGCCAAGAAGGGTCGGACGCATCCTACAATGAGCAGTACTTC. Encoded protein: CASSQEGSDASYNEQYF.

This clonotype was observed a few times. The chain links TRBV29-1 to TRBJ2-2, with a weak D call TRBD1 (7 bases). The CDR3 contains 15 residues. V lost 5 bases, J lost 0 bases, and 13 bases lay in between. Per germline, CDR1 SQVTM and CDR2 ANQGSEA. The CDR3 DNA is TGCAGCGTTTTCGCAGGGGGGACGAACACCGGGGAGCTGTTTTTT. This encodes CSVFAGGTNTGELFF.

V and J are TRBV20-1 and TRBJ1-2; the D gene is possibly TRBD1 (5 bases). The CDR3 covers 12 residues. With 5 bases removed from V and 8 bases from J, the gap between germline ends came to 15 bases. Germline CDR1 and CDR2: DFQATT and SNEGSKA (reference sequence). The CDR3 nucleotides are TGCAGTGCTCTACCGGGACTCGAGGGCTACACCTTC. This sequence encodes CSALPGLEGYTF.

This clonotype was found once. J is TRBJ2-7 and V is TRBV10-3; D might be TRBD1 (6 bases). TRBJ2-5 matches the DNA end more closely, so the J call is doubtful. Germline V gene data show CDR1 as ENHRY and CDR2 as SYGVKD. This CDR3 contains 15 residues. Here the CDR3 DNA reads TGTGCCATCAATGACAGGCGTTCTTGGTCGGAGACCCAGTACTTC. Translation gives CAINDRRSWSETQYF.

This clonotype was found once. The chain has TRBV7-2 and TRBJ2-1, with 7 bases matching TRBD2. Looked up from germline, CDR1 is SGHTA and CDR2 is FQGNSA. J lost 4 bases, V lost 7 bases, and 7 bases had no gene match. There are 14 residues in the CDR3. The chain's CDR3 is CASTLSGFYNEQFF. CDR3 nucleotide sequence: TGTGCCAGCACCCTTAGCGGGTTTTACAATGAGCAGTTCTTC.

The V and J genes are TRBV28 and TRBJ2-7; a possible D gene is TRBD1 (5 bases). Trimming removed 4 bases at V and 6 bases at J, with 13 bases between. Per the germline V gene, CDR1 is MDHEN and CDR2 is SYDVKM. The CDR3 runs to 13 residues. The chain's CDR3 is CASSWGRVVEQYF. The CDR3 nucleotides read TGTGCCAGCAGTTGGGGCAGGGTGGTCGAGCAGTACTTC.